The 15 T cell receptor beta chains presented below share a single source sample, sequenced in a study of T cell responses to AZD1222 COVID-19 vaccine. Method: immunoSEQ multiplex PCR; TCRdb's copy keeps in-frame clones and lacks some. Of just under 35,000 clones detected, 75% to 90% appear once; the ten largest clones hold 6.8%. The sample was peripheral blood, taken on day 0 of AZD1222 vaccination. These receptors were obtained from an adult in good health.

The J gene is TRBJ2-5, the V gene TRBV21-1; TRBD1 is the table's D call and was not checked against the DNA. TRBV21-1 is described as a pseudogene. The CDR3 spans 12 residues. The CDR3 region is CASIILRDRGHF. Written as DNA, the CDR3 is TGTGCCAGCATAATTCTCCGGGACAGGGGACACTTC.

The V call is TRBV7-3, the J call TRBJ2-1; maybe TRBD1 (7 bases). Deletions cut 4 bases from V and 2 bases from J, with 15 bases between. The CDR3 extends over 16 amino acids. CDR1 and CDR2 (germline): SGHTA, FQGTGA. The CDR3 DNA follows: TGTGCCAGCAGCTCCCGAGGAGGGGGCACCTACAATGAGCAGTTCTTC. Translated: CASSSRGGGTYNEQFF.

This clone was picked up one time. The rearrangement joins TRBV7-3 to TRBJ2-2; D not resolved. CDR1 SGHTA and CDR2 FQGTGA come from the germline V gene. The CDR3 is 15 residues long. The V end lost 0 bases, the J end lost 0 bases, and 5 bases lay between the germline ends. CDR3 region: CASSLTGSNTGELFF. For the CDR3, the DNA is TGTGCCAGCAGCTTAACTGGTTCGAACACCGGGGAGCTGTTTTTT.

The chain carries TRBV6-5 and TRBJ1-3; no reliable D call. V was cut by 0 bases and J by 4 bases, with 10 bases left in between. The CDR3 extends over 15 amino acids. Germline V lookup: CDR1 MNHEY, CDR2 SVGAGI. The CDR3 sequence: CASSYSLDYGNTIYF. CDR3 DNA: TGTGCCAGCAGTTACTCATTGGATTACGGAAACACCATATATTTT.

This clone was counted between two and nine times. The chain uses TRBV3-1 (or the pseudogene TRBV3-2) and TRBJ1-2; D gene ambiguous. CDR1 is LGHDT, CDR2 YNNKEL, per germline (reference sequence). This CDR3 is built from 14 residues. The V end lost 3 bases, the J end lost 3 bases, and 11 bases lay between the germline ends. The CDR3 nucleotides are TGTGCCAGCAGCCATCTCAGTTCCCACTATGGCTACACCTTC. Translating it yields CASSHLSSHYGYTF.

This clone was counted between two and nine times. This sample includes further DNA sequences coding for the same CDR3. CDR3 nucleotides: TGTGCCAGCAGTGACAGTTCCACCGGGGAGCTGTTTTTT. Protein sequence: CASSDSSTGELFF. V is TRBV6-4 and J is TRBJ2-2; D is undetermined. Trimming took 2 bases from V and 4 from J, leaving 5 bases between them. Looked up from germline, CDR1 is MRHNA and CDR2 is SNTAGT. The CDR3 contains 13 residues.

The chain uses TRBV10-3 and TRBJ1-3, with D possibly matching TRBD1 (6 bases). The length of the CDR3 is 14 residues. Trimming removed 3 bases at V and 3 bases at J, with 9 bases between. Germline V gene lookup returns CDR1 ENHRY and CDR2 SYGVKD. The CDR3: CAISERDIGNTIYF. DNA of the CDR3: TGTGCCATCAGTGAACGGGACATTGGAAACACCATATATTTT.

V is TRBV7-8 and J is TRBJ1-5; D not resolved. Germline CDR1 and CDR2: SGHVS and FQNEAQ. The CDR3 totals 14 residues. The V gene lost 5 bases and the J gene lost 4 bases, with 12 bases spanning the gap. CDR3: CASSPDGINQPQHF. The DNA of the CDR3 is TGTGCCAGCAGCCCGGACGGAATTAATCAGCCCCAGCATTTT.

The chain links TRBV10-1 to TRBJ2-1; maybe TRBD2 (7 bases). The V gene's germline CDR1 is WNHNN and CDR2 SYGVQD (reference sequence). The CDR3 loop spans 15 amino acids. The germline V and J ends were trimmed by 3 bases and 3 bases, with 12 bases remaining between them. The CDR3 loop is CASSDGGGGYNEQFF. In DNA, the CDR3 is TGCGCCAGCAGTGACGGGGGAGGGGGCTACAATGAGCAGTTCTTC.

V and J are TRBV5-4 and TRBJ2-7; 8 nucleotides align to TRBD2. CDR1 SGHNT and CDR2 YYREEE come from the germline V gene (reference sequence). This CDR3 spans 15 amino acids. The trim removed 0 bases at V and 4 bases at J, leaving 6 bases unmatched. The CDR3 coding sequence is TGTGCCAGCAGCTTGGCTTTAGCGGGGAAGTACGAGCAGTACTTC. It specifies CASSLALAGKYEQYF.

CDR3 sequence: CATSRGRGYQPQHF. CDR3 sequence (DNA): TGTGCCACCAGCAGAGGCAGGGGATATCAGCCCCAGCATTTT. The chain couples TRBV15 to TRBJ1-5; possibly TRBD1 for D (6 bases). Looked up from germline, CDR1 is LNHNV and CDR2 is YYDKDF (reference sequence). There are 14 residues in the CDR3. V shed 1 base and J shed 5 bases, with 9 bases lying between them.

V is TRBV27 and J is TRBJ2-2; 9 nucleotides match TRBD1. Germline V gives CDR1 MNHEY, CDR2 SMNVEV (reference sequence). Trimming cost V 5 bases and J 6 bases; bases outside gene matches: 7. This CDR3 region has 15 residues. CDR3 residues: CASSRDRVDPGELFF. The CDR3 nucleotides read TGTGCCAGCAGTCGGGACAGGGTTGACCCCGGGGAGCTGTTTTTT.

This rearrangement joins TRBV4-1 to TRBJ1-4; D is ambiguous. Trimming took 1 base from V and 0 from J, leaving 6 bases between them. The CDR3 loop spans 15 amino acids. Germline CDR1 and CDR2: MGHRA and YSYEKL. This CDR3 is CASSQARATNEKLFF. The CDR3 coding sequence is TGCGCCAGCAGCCAAGCGAGGGCAACTAATGAAAAACTGTTTTTT.

The chain uses TRBV7-2 and TRBJ1-2; no firm D call. Trimming pared 5 bases from V and 4 bases from J, leaving 8 bases between. Germline V gene data show CDR1 as SGHTA and CDR2 as FQGNSA. The length of the CDR3 is 12 residues. CDR3 in DNA: TGTGCCAGCAGCGACATCACCTATGGCTACACCTTC. Translating gives CASSDITYGYTF.

The genes are TRBV12-3 or TRBV12-4 and TRBJ1-1; D is undetermined. V gave up 4 bases and J gave up 5 bases, with 11 bases separating them. The CDR3 has 13 amino acids. The CDR3 DNA reads TGTGCCAGCAGTTGGAGAGGGCATACTGAAGCTTTCTTT. Its translation: CASSWRGHTEAFF.